The clone carrying this TCR beta chain was found a few times. The sample comes from a study of metastatic and nonmetastatic thyroid tumors. Using MiXCR, TCRdb re-called clones from the PCR reads. The sample lists 35,000 to 55,000 clones; approximately 3% were seen once. The germline V gene has CDR1 MNHNS and CDR2 SASEGT. Deletions cut 1 base from V and 4 bases from J, with 11 bases between. The length of the CDR3 is 16 residues. Thyroid surgery was performed in patients who had received no treatment beforehand. The sequence derives from a female donor with papillary thyroid cancer or a benign thyroid nodule (not recorded which). Some clones in this sample may be carry-over from other donors' samples. The chain couples TRBV6-1 to TRBJ2-6; a possible D gene is TRBD2 (7 bases). Material for sequencing was blood. CDR3 bases: TGTGCCAGCAGTGAAGGGGGGGGCCCCGGGGCCAACGTCCTGACTTTC. It translates to CASSEGGGPGANVLTF.